One sample yielded the 32 T cell receptor beta chains listed below, sequenced in a study of blood T cells in healthy people across ages. Sample-barcoded 5' priming and a J-beta primer mix drove a second PCR of about 6 to 12 cycles. MiXCR was run by TCRdb on the 5' RACE reads, yielding one entry per CDR3 protein. The sample holds some 1.8 million distinct CDR3 sequences; 35% to 50% are singletons and the top ten take 20% to 25%. Input material: blood. These receptors were obtained from a human donor in good health.

This clonotype has ten or more counts. The gene calls are TRBV6-5 and TRBJ2-7; weak D call: TRBD2 (6 bases). The CDR3 runs 15 residues. V lost 7 bases and J 1 base, leaving 17 bases between the germline ends. Looked up from germline, CDR1 is MNHEY and CDR2 is SVGAGI. This CDR3 reads CASNRGSRPSYEQYF. The CDR3 DNA is TGTGCCAGCAACCGGGGGTCGAGACCTTCCTACGAGCAGTACTTC.

J is TRBJ2-2 and V is TRBV24-1; D not resolved. Trimming pared 6 bases from V and 8 bases from J, leaving 12 bases between. The CDR3 has 13 amino acids. Germline lookup yields CDR1 KGHDR and CDR2 SFDVKD. The CDR3 here is CATSNRQFGELFF. The CDR3 DNA reads TGTGCCACCAGTAACCGGCAATTTGGGGAGCTGTTTTTT.

This clonotype was picked up a small number of times. CDR3 sequence (DNA): TGTGCCACACATAGAACTGGAACGGCTATCTCCAATCAGCCCCAGCATTTT. Amino acids: CATHRTGTAISNQPQHF. This chain uses TRBV6-1 with TRBJ1-5; D gene uncertain. The CDR3 sequence is 17 residues long. The ends were cut back, 10 bases at V and 3 bases at J, with 25 bases in the middle. Per the germline V gene, CDR1 is MNHNS and CDR2 is SASEGT.

This clonotype was seen only a few times. A read error may be the cause here, since a much bigger clone is one base away. The chain links TRBV10-3 to TRBJ2-1; 8 bases line up with TRBD1. This CDR3 contains 14 residues. Germline CDR1 reads ENHRY; CDR2 reads SYGVKD. Written as DNA, the CDR3 is TGTCCCATCAGCCCAGGGGGCGATTGGAATGAGCAGTTCTTC. As protein: CPISPGGDWNEQFF.

The V call is TRBV12-5, the J call TRBJ2-7; D gene unclear. With the DNA end fitting TRBJ2-1 better, the J assignment may be wrong. CDR1 LGHNT and CDR2 FRNRAP come from the germline V gene. CDR3 length equals 15 residues. The CDR3 loop reads CASGLSPDVNYEQFF. CDR3 nucleotides: TGTGCTAGTGGTTTGTCGCCGGATGTGAACTACGAGCAGTTCTTC.

This clonotype was seen a few times. The chain is built from TRBV28 and TRBJ1-2; D might be TRBD1 (5 bases). Trimming took 5 bases from V and 3 from J, leaving 16 bases between them. This CDR3 comprises 15 residues. Germline CDR1 MDHEN, CDR2 SYDVKM. CDR3 protein: CASSLPAGLDYGYTF. The DNA of the CDR3 is TGTGCCAGCAGTCTTCCCGCAGGGCTCGACTATGGCTACACCTTC.

This clonotype was observed a few times. The chain uses TRBV6-2 or TRBV6-3 and TRBJ2-5, with 9 bases identical to TRBD1. The better agreement between TRBJ2-7 and the DNA end casts doubt on the J call. The CDR3 has 14 residues. Germline V gives CDR1 MNHEY, CDR2 SVGEGT. This chain's CDR3 is CASSLDRGALEQYF. CDR3 DNA: TGTGCCAGCAGTCTCGACAGGGGGGCTCTCGAGCAGTACTTC.

This clonotype was counted between two and nine times. This chain links TRBV28 with TRBJ2-4; maybe TRBD1 (6 bases). CDR1 is MDHEN, CDR2 SYDVKM, per germline. This CDR3 has 12 residues. V lost 1 base and J lost 13, with 11 bases in between. CDR3 sequence reads: CASSLSQGFQYF. The CDR3 DNA is TGTGCCAGCAGTTTATCCCAGGGGTTCCAGTACTTC.

The chain joins TRBV14 to TRBJ2-1, with D tentatively TRBD2 (7 bases). Germline CDR1 reads SGHDN; CDR2 reads FVKESK. The CDR3 length is 17 residues. The V and J ends lost 4 bases and 4 bases respectively, with 20 bases between them. In DNA form, the CDR3 reads TGTGCCAGCAGCCCCCTTTTGACGGGGGGCAAATACAATGAGCAGTTCTTC. Translated, it gives CASSPLLTGGKYNEQFF.

Details on this clonotype: Its ends do not fully match the called genes, so a read error is possible. CDR3 region: CASSLGSQTKTVTYGYTF. CDR3 bases: TGTGCCAGTAGCTTGGGGTCCCAAACGAAGACTGTAACCTATGGCTACACCTTC. The V gene is TRBV5-1, the J gene TRBJ1-2; D is unclear. The CDR3 loop spans 18 amino acids. In germline, CDR1 is SGHRS, CDR2 YFSETQ.

A few counts support this clonotype. The chain combines TRBV4-3 with TRBJ2-6; D call uncertain. V gave up 0 bases and J gave up 1 base, with 10 bases separating them. This CDR3 comprises 17 residues. The germline V gene encodes CDR1 LGHNA and CDR2 YSLEER. DNA for the CDR3: TGCGCCAGCAGCCAAGATGTCGGCAATTCTGGGGCCAACGTCCTGACTTTC. Translation gives CASSQDVGNSGANVLTF.

The chain employs TRBV7-9 and TRBJ1-5; perhaps TRBD1 as D (6 bases). Germline CDR1 SEHNR, CDR2 FQNEAQ (reference sequence). The CDR3 totals 15 residues. Trimming took 5 bases from V and 7 from J, leaving 18 bases between them. For the CDR3, the DNA is TGTGCCAGCAGCCCAGAAGGGGGAGGGTACCAGCCCCAGCATTTT. Its translation: CASSPEGGGYQPQHF.

This chain links TRBV24-1 with TRBJ2-1, with 16 bases that match TRBD2. Germline trimming cut 4 bases from V and 4 bases from J; bases unmatched to any gene: 12. This CDR3 region has 20 residues. Per germline, CDR1 KGHDR and CDR2 SFDVKD. The CDR3 loop reads CATSEQYLGTSGGVYNEQFF. The CDR3, as DNA: TGTGCCACCAGTGAGCAATACTTGGGGACTAGCGGGGGGGTGTACAATGAGCAGTTCTTC.

This clonotype was found once. J is TRBJ1-4 and V is TRBV27, with D possibly being TRBD1 (5 bases). The CDR3 sequence is 14 residues long. Per the germline V gene, CDR1 is MNHEY and CDR2 is SMNVEV (reference sequence). V gave up 6 bases and J gave up 10 bases, with 18 bases separating them. Here the CDR3 reads CASSPRPGEGKLFF. As DNA, the CDR3 is TGTGCCAGCAGCCCCCGGCCGGGGGAAGGAAAACTGTTTTTT.

This clonotype was observed a handful of times. The V gene is TRBV4-2, the J gene TRBJ1-1; possible D gene TRBD1, 5 bases. V was clipped by 1 base and J by 4 bases, with 22 bases between them. Per germline, CDR1 LGHNA and CDR2 YNFKEQ. The CDR3 is made up of 18 amino acids. The CDR3: CASSQAALDSQDLTEAFF. The CDR3 DNA reads as TGTGCCAGCAGCCAAGCCGCCCTTGACAGCCAGGACCTCACTGAAGCTTTCTTT.

This clonotype was observed a few times. The V and J genes are TRBV20-1 and TRBJ2-1; 11 positions agree with TRBD1. V was clipped by 3 bases and J by 4 bases; unmatched bases: 11. The V gene's germline CDR1 is DFQATT and CDR2 SNEGSKA (reference sequence). The CDR3 sequence is 17 residues long. CDR3 coding DNA: TGCAGTGCTAGGCACCTGGACAGGGGGCACTTTTACAATGAGCAGTTCTTC. Its translation: CSARHLDRGHFYNEQFF.

The chain is built from TRBV6-5 and TRBJ2-7; perhaps TRBD2 as D (5 bases). Trimming removed 6 bases at V and 4 bases at J, with 16 bases between. Germline-derived CDR1 and CDR2 are MNHEY and SVGAGI. There are 14 residues in the CDR3. The CDR3, as DNA: TGTGCCAGCAGGTACGAATTAGCGTCTTACGAGCAGTACTTC. Amino acids: CASRYELASYEQYF.

On this clonotype itself: Compared with germline, one end of the junction differs, possibly owing to a read error. The chain carries TRBV29-1 and TRBJ2-3; 10 nucleotides agree with TRBD2. CDR1 and CDR2 from the germline V gene are SQVTM and ANQGSEA. CDR3 length equals 15 residues. The CDR3, as DNA: TGCAGCGTGGAAGGTGGACTAGCGGAGGGAGATACGCAGTATTTT. Its translation: CSVEGGLAEGDTQYF.

This sequence joins TRBV7-3 and TRBJ1-2; TRBD1 might be the D (6 bases). Trimming took off 5 bases at V and 3 bases at J, with 22 bases between the two ends. The length of the CDR3 is 17 residues. The germline V gene has CDR1 SGHTA and CDR2 FQGTGA. Written as DNA, the CDR3 is TGTGCCAGCAGCCCAAACCCCAGCAGGGGAGGGGACTATGGCTACACCTTC. Translation gives CASSPNPSRGGDYGYTF.

The rearrangement joins TRBV2 to TRBJ2-7; unclear D gene. Per germline, CDR1 SNHLY and CDR2 FYNNEI. The CDR3 is 14 amino acids. Trimming took 0 bases from V and 3 from J, leaving 9 bases between them. CDR3 sequence reads: CASSEAYNYYEQYF. CDR3 DNA: TGTGCCAGCAGTGAAGCGTATAACTACTACGAGCAGTACTTC. The whole variable domain, remainder taken from reference TRBV2 and TRBJ2-7, is EPEVTQTPSHQVTQMGQEVILRCVPISNHLYFYWYRQILGQKVEFLVSFYNNEISEKSEIFDDQFSVERPDGSNFTLKIRSTKLEDSAMYFCASSEAYNYYEQYFGPGTRLTVT.

This chain links TRBV4-1 with TRBJ1-2, with TRBD1 identical over 9 bases. With V trimmed by 3 bases and J by 4 bases, 6 bases remained unmatched. The CDR3 has 15 residues. Germline V gene sequence: CDR1 MGHRA, CDR2 YSYEKL. The chain's CDR3 is CASSHGTGSSYGYTF. Written as DNA, the CDR3 is TGCGCCAGCAGCCACGGGACAGGGTCGAGCTATGGCTACACCTTC.

The rearrangement joins TRBV4-3 to TRBJ2-3, with 12 bases matching TRBD2. Trimming at V came to 0 bases and at J to 4 bases, leaving 8 bases not matched to a gene. This CDR3 contains 18 residues. CDR1 and CDR2 (germline): LGHNA, YSLEER. This chain's CDR3 is CASSQDLWTSGVADTQYF. The CDR3 DNA follows: TGCGCCAGCAGCCAAGATCTTTGGACTAGCGGGGTGGCAGATACGCAGTATTTT.

The gene calls are TRBV14 and TRBJ2-1; D is unclear. The CDR3 has 12 residues. V was shortened by 1 base and J by 12 bases, with 10 bases between the two germline ends. The V gene's germline CDR1 is SGHDN and CDR2 FVKESK. The CDR3 loop reads CASSQVLGVQFF. In DNA, the CDR3 is TGTGCCAGCAGCCAAGTTCTAGGTGTGCAGTTCTTC.

This clonotype has a handful of counts. The chain is built from TRBV7-3 and TRBJ2-7; D uncertain. V was clipped by 1 base and J by 2 bases, with 9 bases between them. Germline CDR1 and CDR2: SGHTA and FQGTGA. The CDR3 runs 14 residues. The CDR3 region has the DNA TGTGCCAGCAGCTTAAGTTCCGCCGCCTACGAGCAGTACTTC. This codes for CASSLSSAAYEQYF. The whole variable domain, remainder taken from reference TRBV7-3 and TRBJ2-7, is GAGVSQTPSNKVTEKGKYVELRCDPISGHTALYWYRQSLGQGPEFLIYFQGTGAADDSGLPNDRFFAVRPEGSVSTLKIQRTERGDSAVYLCASSLSSAAYEQYFGPGTRLTVT.

This clonotype has more than one count but fewer than ten. This chain uses TRBV6-5 with TRBJ2-3; TRBD2 agrees at 8 bases. CDR1 MNHEY and CDR2 SVGAGI come from the germline V gene. With 0 bases clipped from V and 6 bases from J, the junction kept 5 bases outside the gene matches. This CDR3 contains 15 residues. CDR3 residues: CASSYSGLASDTQYF. The CDR3 DNA reads as TGTGCCAGCAGTTACTCTGGACTAGCCTCTGATACGCAGTATTTT.

The chain carries TRBV20-1 and TRBJ1-1; D ambiguous. This CDR3 is built from 14 residues. V lost 3 bases to trimming and J lost 7 bases, with 18 bases between them. Germline loops: CDR1 DFQATT, CDR2 SNEGSKA (reference sequence). The DNA of the CDR3 is TGCAGTGCTAGGGGGAGTCGCCTTTATGATGAAGCTTTCTTT. Encoded protein: CSARGSRLYDEAFF.

The gene calls are TRBV20-1 and TRBJ2-1; maybe TRBD1 (5 bases). The germline CDR1 and CDR2 sequences are DFQATT and SNEGSKA (reference sequence). V was cut by 5 bases and J by 3 bases, with 11 bases left in between. The CDR3 covers 13 residues. CDR3 amino acids: CSAALDNYNEQFF. The CDR3 DNA reads as TGCAGTGCTGCTCTGGACAACTACAATGAGCAGTTCTTC.

The rearrangement joins TRBV7-3 to TRBJ2-7; a weak D match, TRBD1 (5 bases). Germline V gene data show CDR1 as SGHTA and CDR2 as FQGTGA. This CDR3 contains 16 residues. V lost 4 bases, J lost 3 bases, and 19 bases lay in between. Here the CDR3 reads CASSSPDILYFYEQYF. The CDR3 nucleotides are TGTGCCAGCAGCTCCCCGGACATACTCTACTTCTACGAGCAGTACTTC.

This clonotype has just a few counts. This chain uses TRBV11-2 with TRBJ2-1, with D possibly TRBD1 on 5 matching bases. Deletions cut 1 base from V and 10 bases from J, with 8 bases between. This CDR3 is built from 12 residues. The V gene's germline CDR1 is SGHAT and CDR2 FQNNGV. The chain's CDR3 is CASSLVNREQFF. The CDR3 region has the DNA TGTGCCAGCAGCTTAGTTAACAGGGAGCAGTTCTTC.

The rearrangement joins TRBV5-6 to TRBJ2-4; D may be TRBD1 (5 bases). The CDR3 runs 14 residues. V was clipped by 2 bases and J by 4 bases, with 10 bases between them. Germline V gene lookup returns CDR1 SGHDT and CDR2 YYEEEE. The CDR3 bases are TGTGCCAGCAGCTTCCATGACAGAAAAAACATTCAGTACTTC. Encoded protein: CASSFHDRKNIQYF.

The rearrangement links TRBV10-3 to TRBJ1-1; D possibly corresponds to TRBD1 (6 bases). Germline V gene lookup returns CDR1 ENHRY and CDR2 SYGVKD. The CDR3 runs 14 residues. V lost 4 bases and J 4 bases, leaving 13 bases between the germline ends. The chain's CDR3 is CAISGNREGTEAFF. CDR3 sequence (DNA): TGTGCCATCAGTGGGAACAGGGAGGGCACTGAAGCTTTCTTT.

The V gene is TRBV29-1, the J gene TRBJ1-2; 9 nucleotides align to TRBD1. V shed 7 bases, J shed 3 bases, and the junction held 3 bases outside the gene matches. The CDR3 spans 12 residues. The germline gives CDR1 SQVTM, CDR2 ANQGSEA. The CDR3 DNA sequence: TGCAGCGGGGGACAGGGAGACTATGGCTACACCTTC. This translates into CSGGQGDYGYTF.